Below are 21 T cell receptor beta chains sequenced from a single sample in a study of Ad26.COV2.S vaccination and SARS-CoV-2 variants. Treatment indicated: roughly 18 received Ad26.COV2.S at low or high dose, single or two shots; 5 received placebo; per-sample allocation not given. Sampling occurred on day 63 after the first vaccine or placebo injection. The table came from immunoSEQ multiplex PCR; TCRdb's copy has only in-frame clones and leaves some out. The sample holds about 400,000 clones, around nine tenths seen once. This sample comprised peripheral blood, obtained in a trial of Ad26.COV2.S vaccine versus placebo. All receptors derive from a person between 18 and 65 years old who received the Ad26.COV2.S COVID-19 vaccine or a placebo.

V usage is TRBV15 and J usage is TRBJ2-1, with D unresolved. The CDR3 runs 14 residues. Germline values: CDR1 LNHNV, CDR2 YYDKDF (reference sequence). CDR3 sequence (DNA): TGTGCGCATGTTCCAAAGGGCGGCTACAATGAGCAGTTCTTC. Its translation is CAHVPKGGYNEQFF. Full variable domain (outside the CDR3, taken from reference TRBV15 and TRBJ2-1): DAMVIQNPRYQVTQFGKPVTLSCSQTLNHNVMYWYQQKSSQAPKLLFHYYDKDFNNEADTPDNFQSRRPNTSFCFLDIRSPGLGDTAMYLCAHVPKGGYNEQFFGPGTRLTVL.

The gene calls are TRBV5-5 and TRBJ2-1, with a possible D match to TRBD1 (6 bases). CDR1 is SGHKS and CDR2 is YYEKEE in the germline V gene (reference sequence). The CDR3 length is 14 residues. Trimming removed 3 bases from V and 6 bases from J, with 13 bases in between. The CDR3 loop reads CASSSGPRGNEQFF. The CDR3 region has the DNA TGTGCCAGCAGCTCAGGGCCCAGGGGCAATGAGCAGTTCTTC. Combining the CDR3 with reference TRBV5-5 and TRBJ2-1 gives the whole variable domain DAGVTQSPTHLIKTRGQQVTLRCSPISGHKSVSWYQQVLGQGPQFIFQYYEKEERGRGNFPDRFSARQFPNYSSELNVNALLLGDSALYLCASSSGPRGNEQFFGPGTRLTVL.

The genes are TRBV11-3 and TRBJ2-2, with D possibly matching TRBD1 (6 bases). The germline V gene encodes CDR1 SGHNT and CDR2 YENEEA. The CDR3 length is 14 residues. V lost 5 bases, J lost 1 base, and 8 bases lay in between. CDR3 in DNA: TGTGCCAGCAGCCGAGGGGGGAACACCGGGGAGCTGTTTTTT. It translates to CASSRGGNTGELFF.

The chain links TRBV3-1 (or the pseudogene TRBV3-2) to TRBJ1-3; 10 bases map to TRBD1. Unmatched junction bases numbered 0, after V lost 1 base and J lost 0 bases. Germline V gives CDR1 LGHDT, CDR2 YNNKEL (reference sequence). The CDR3 length is 16 residues. The CDR3 spells CASSQGTGGSGNTIYF. The CDR3 DNA reads as TGTGCCAGCAGCCAAGGGACAGGGGGCTCTGGAAACACCATATATTTT.

The genes are TRBV9 and TRBJ2-5; D not resolved. The CDR3 consists of 14 residues. CDR1 and CDR2 (germline): SGDLS, YYNGEE. V was shortened by 0 bases and J by 2 bases, with 8 bases between the two germline ends. DNA of the CDR3: TGTGCCAGCAGCGTAGGAGTCAGACAAGAGACCCAGTACTTC. It yields the protein CASSVGVRQETQYF.

This chain connects TRBV11-2 to TRBJ2-3; 8 nucleotides agree with TRBD1. V was clipped by 5 bases and J by 4 bases; unmatched bases: 5. Germline CDR1 SGHAT, CDR2 FQNNGV. The CDR3 has 14 residues. The CDR3, as DNA: TGTGCCAGCAGCCCAGCGGACAGGGCAGATACGCAGTATTTT. It codes for CASSPADRADTQYF.

The chain recombines TRBV19 with TRBJ2-7; D unclear. Trimming took 2 bases from V and 0 from J, leaving 8 bases between them. The CDR3 extends over 14 amino acids. Germline V lookup: CDR1 LNHDA, CDR2 SQIVND (reference sequence). CDR3 residues: CASSISPDSYEQYF. The CDR3 coding sequence is TGTGCCAGTAGTATATCGCCAGACTCCTACGAGCAGTACTTC.

In DNA form, the CDR3 reads TGTGCCAGCAGTTACCGGGGACAGGGCGGGGAGTATACGCAGTATTTT. Residues: CASSYRGQGGEYTQYF. V is TRBV6-2 or TRBV6-3 and J is TRBJ2-3; 9 bases map to TRBD1. Trimming removed 2 bases from V and 7 bases from J; junction bases left unmatched: 10. CDR1 and CDR2 from the germline V gene are MNHEY and SVGEGT. The CDR3 spans 16 residues.

A single count supports this clone. The genes are TRBV25-1 and TRBJ2-3; D is ambiguous. There are 14 residues in the CDR3. Germline lookup yields CDR1 MGHDK and CDR2 SYGVNS. The germline V and J ends were trimmed by 2 bases and 1 base, with 7 bases remaining between them. CDR3 sequence (DNA): TGTGCCAGCAGTGAAGGGCACGGCACAGATACGCAGTATTTT. Translated, it gives CASSEGHGTDTQYF.

The gene calls are TRBV28 and TRBJ2-7, with D uncertain. CDR1 and CDR2 (germline): MDHEN, SYDVKM. V gave up 3 bases and J gave up 4 bases, with 7 bases separating them. This CDR3 is 12 amino acids long. This chain's CDR3 is CASSFNRYEQYF. CDR3 nucleotides: TGTGCCAGCAGTTTTAATCGGTACGAGCAGTACTTC.

This rearrangement joins TRBV4-3 to TRBJ1-6; D perhaps matches TRBD1 (6 bases). The CDR3 spans 14 residues. Trimming left V 1 base short and J 10 bases short, with 11 bases between. CDR1 and CDR2 from the germline V gene are LGHNA and YSLEER. The CDR3 protein is CASSQVSRGSPLHF. As DNA, the CDR3 is TGCGCCAGCAGCCAAGTGAGCAGGGGCTCACCCCTCCACTTT.

V usage is TRBV27 and J usage is TRBJ1-2, with a tentative D call TRBD1 (5 bases). The CDR3 is 14 residues long. Deletions cut 5 bases from V and 5 bases from J, with 15 bases between. The germline V gene encodes CDR1 MNHEY and CDR2 SMNVEV (reference sequence). CDR3 amino acids: CASSAGQDGYGYTF. The CDR3 coding sequence is TGTGCCAGCAGTGCTGGACAAGATGGGTATGGCTACACCTTC.

V is TRBV7-6 and J is TRBJ1-3, with TRBD1 matching over 7 bases. J lost 2 bases, V lost 5 bases, and 9 bases had no gene match. CDR3 length: 16 amino acids. Germline lookup yields CDR1 SGHVS and CDR2 FNYEAQ. The CDR3 region has the DNA TGTGCCAGCAGCACACGACAGGGTCGAGCTGGAAACACCATATATTTT. This encodes CASSTRQGRAGNTIYF.

The chain combines TRBV15 with TRBJ2-5, with D perhaps given as TRBD1 or TRBD2 (5 bases each). The germline V gene has CDR1 LNHNV and CDR2 YYDKDF (reference sequence). The CDR3 loop spans 13 amino acids. V gave up 4 bases and J gave up 2 bases, with 8 bases separating them. The CDR3 DNA sequence: TGTGCCACCAGCAAGGGACGGCAAGAGACCCAGTACTTC. It translates to CATSKGRQETQYF.

The chain couples TRBV3-1 (or the pseudogene TRBV3-2) to TRBJ1-1; the match to TRBD1 covers 7 bases. J was trimmed by 5 bases and V by 4 bases; bases with no gene match: 10. Germline CDR1 and CDR2: LGHDT and YNNKEL (reference sequence). The CDR3 consists of 15 residues. The DNA of the CDR3 is TGTGCCAGCAGCCCTCCCACGGGACAGATGACTGAAGCTTTCTTT. It is translated as CASSPPTGQMTEAFF.

The chain links TRBV6-5 to TRBJ1-5, with TRBD1 matching 7 bases. Germline V CDR1 and CDR2: MNHEY, SVGAGI. The CDR3 is 15 amino acids. Trimming at V came to 4 bases and at J to 0 bases, leaving 3 bases not matched to a gene. CDR3 DNA sequence: TGTGCCAGCAGTTGGGACAGTAGTAGCAATCAGCCCCAGCATTTT. Translating it yields CASSWDSSSNQPQHF.

The V and J genes are TRBV15 and TRBJ1-1; 7 bases match TRBD1. The CDR3 spans 16 residues. The germline gives CDR1 LNHNV, CDR2 YYDKDF (reference sequence). V was clipped by 2 bases and J by 3 bases; unmatched bases: 9. Written as DNA, the CDR3 is TGTGCCACCAGCAGAAGGACAGGACAAGGGTACACTGAAGCTTTCTTT. This gives the protein CATSRRTGQGYTEAFF.

This sequence joins TRBV9 and TRBJ1-1; a weak D match, TRBD1 (6 bases). With 0 bases removed from V and 1 base from J, the gap between germline ends came to 10 bases. Germline-derived CDR1 and CDR2 are SGDLS and YYNGEE. The CDR3 length is 15 residues. CDR3 region: CASSVVPGENTEAFF. DNA for the CDR3: TGTGCCAGCAGCGTAGTCCCAGGGGAGAACACTGAAGCTTTCTTT.

This chain links TRBV7-9 with TRBJ2-5; the D is unclear. Trimming took off 3 bases at V and 3 bases at J, with 11 bases between the two ends. The CDR3 runs 14 residues. Germline values: CDR1 SEHNR, CDR2 FQNEAQ (reference sequence). Here the CDR3 reads CASSLKGTEETQYF. In DNA form, the CDR3 reads TGTGCCAGCAGCTTGAAAGGAACAGAAGAGACCCAGTACTTC.

The V and J genes are TRBV6-2 or TRBV6-3 and TRBJ2-4; 11 positions match TRBD2. The CDR3 spans 17 residues. Germline trimming cut 4 bases from V and 0 bases from J; bases unmatched to any gene: 5. Germline V CDR1 and CDR2: MNHEY, SVGEGT. For the CDR3, the DNA is TGTGCCAGCAGTTCCTCCCTAGCGGGGGGAGCCAAAAACATTCAGTACTTC. Protein product: CASSSSLAGGAKNIQYF.

V is TRBV27 and J is TRBJ2-7; D unresolved. V lost 5 bases and J lost 6, with 17 bases in between. The CDR3 has 14 residues. Germline values: CDR1 MNHEY, CDR2 SMNVEV (reference sequence). The CDR3 protein is CASSPAPDTVEQYF. The CDR3 DNA reads as TGTGCCAGCAGTCCCGCACCCGACACGGTCGAGCAGTACTTC.